This entry lists 21 T cell receptor beta chains sequenced from one sample in a study of T cell repertoires in cytomegalovirus infection (dated by TCRdb to the late 2010s). The intended sense of this specimen's treatment or condition label: in vitro stimulation with specific CMV peptide epitopes to enrich CMV-specific T cells. Instrument on record: Illumina HiSeq 1500. TCRdb reprocessing: public reads trimmed at Q25 with fastp, clones called with MiXCR, in-frame beta chains kept. Under each unique CDR3 protein, matching rows form one entry showing the most common genes and DNA. Counted in this sample were around 770,000 distinct CDR3 sequences; 29% of them appeared once. Together, the top ten hold 13% of the sample. What these receptors recognize is not known. This specimen was cultured CD8+ T cells from PBMCs, taken from culture after CMV antigen stimulation. The receptor set was obtained from a human donor in good health (CMV status not recorded). Some clones in this sample may be carry-over from other donors' samples.

The rearrangement joins TRBV27 to TRBJ1-6; D is ambiguous. Trimming left V 2 bases short and J 13 bases short, with 15 bases between. There are 14 residues in the CDR3. The V gene's germline CDR1 is MNHEY and CDR2 SMNVEV (reference sequence). The CDR3 is CASSLAAGSYPLHF. Here the CDR3 DNA reads TGTGCCAGCAGTTTAGCGGCAGGCAGTTATCCCCTCCACTTT.

V usage is TRBV7-8 and J usage is TRBJ1-1; D is undetermined. Germline loops: CDR1 SGHVS, CDR2 FQNEAQ. CDR3 size: 16 residues. The V end lost 1 base, the J end lost 1 base, and 13 bases lay between the germline ends. The CDR3 sequence: CASSLGPGFRNTEAFF. The CDR3 region has the DNA TGTGCCAGCAGCTTAGGCCCAGGTTTCAGGAACACTGAAGCTTTCTTT.

This clonotype was recorded only once. The V call is TRBV19, the J call TRBJ1-1; a weak D match, TRBD1 (5 bases). Germline-derived CDR1 and CDR2 are LNHDA and SQIVND (reference sequence). The V end lost 5 bases, the J end lost 4 bases, and 14 bases lay between the germline ends. The CDR3 is made up of 14 amino acids. The chain's CDR3 is CASSVRDSSTEAFF. The DNA of the CDR3 is TGTGCCAGTAGTGTCCGGGACTCGAGCACTGAAGCTTTCTTT.

The V call is TRBV6-6, the J call TRBJ1-1; perhaps TRBD1 as D (6 bases). V lost 7 bases to trimming and J lost 6 bases, with 12 bases between them. CDR3 size: 12 residues. In germline, CDR1 is MNHNY, CDR2 SVGAGI (reference sequence). CDR3 bases: TGTGCCAGCATGAGGGGGGAGGCTGAAGCTTTCTTT. Residues: CASMRGEAEAFF.

This chain connects TRBV10-2 to TRBJ2-5; a weak D match, TRBD2 (5 bases). V was clipped by 0 bases and J by 2 bases, with 10 bases between them. Germline values: CDR1 WSHSY, CDR2 SAAADI. The CDR3 spans 15 residues. CDR3 in amino acids: CASSESRGSQETQYF. Written as DNA, the CDR3 is TGCGCCAGCAGTGAGTCAAGAGGGTCGCAAGAGACCCAGTACTTC.

The chain joins TRBV19 to TRBJ2-7; D perhaps matches TRBD2 (6 bases). The CDR3 totals 14 residues. Germline V lookup: CDR1 LNHDA, CDR2 SQIVND (reference sequence). V lost 3 bases and J 2 bases, leaving 11 bases between the germline ends. CDR3 coding DNA: TGTGCCAGTAGTATCGGAGGGTTCGCCTACGAGCAGTACTTC. Protein sequence: CASSIGGFAYEQYF. Full variable domain (remainder filled in from reference TRBV19 and TRBJ2-7): DGGITQSPKYLFRKEGQNVTLSCEQNLNHDAMYWYRQDPGQGLRLIYYSQIVNDFQKGDIAEGYSVSREKKESFPLTVTSAQKNPTAFYLCASSIGGFAYEQYFGPGTRLTVT.

This clonotype was seen a few times. The CDR3 loop reads CATLGTALYEQYF. The CDR3 DNA is TGTGCCACCCTGGGGACCGCCCTCTACGAGCAGTACTTC. This sequence joins TRBV19 and TRBJ2-7; D assignment may be TRBD1 or TRBD2 (5 bases each). The CDR3 sequence is 13 residues long. V shed 10 bases and J shed 3 bases, with 16 bases lying between them. Germline V gene sequence: CDR1 LNHDA, CDR2 SQIVND (reference sequence). The full variable domain, rest sourced from reference TRBV19 and TRBJ2-7, is DGGITQSPKYLFRKEGQNVTLSCEQNLNHDAMYWYRQDPGQGLRLIYYSQIVNDFQKGDIAEGYSVSREKKESFPLTVTSAQKNPTAFYLCATLGTALYEQYFGPGTRLTVT.

This clonotype was recorded many times. The chain carries TRBV9 and TRBJ1-5; 8 bases match TRBD1. Per the germline V gene, CDR1 is SGDLS and CDR2 is YYNGEE. The CDR3 is made up of 14 amino acids. Trimming took 3 bases from V and 2 from J; bases not matched to a gene: 1. The CDR3 coding sequence is TGTGCCAGCAGCGCGGGACAGGGCAATCAGCCCCAGCATTTT. This sequence encodes CASSAGQGNQPQHF.

This sequence joins TRBV2 and TRBJ2-1; D not resolved. The germline V gene encodes CDR1 SNHLY and CDR2 FYNNEI. V shed 8 bases and J shed 3 bases, with 8 bases lying between them. CDR3 size: 12 residues. This chain's CDR3 is CASYQIYNEQFF. In DNA form, the CDR3 reads TGTGCCAGCTACCAGATCTACAATGAGCAGTTCTTC.

In its sample, this clonotype was seen many times. The V call is TRBV7-2, the J call TRBJ1-5; 7 bases agree with TRBD1. Losses at the gene ends were 4 bases for V and 4 bases for J; bases not matched to a gene: 7. This CDR3 contains 15 residues. In germline, CDR1 is SGHTA, CDR2 FQGNSA. CDR3 in DNA: TGTGCCAGCAGCTCGGGACAGACTTGGAATCAGCCCCAGCATTTT. Residues: CASSSGQTWNQPQHF.

This clonotype was seen more than once but under ten times. The gene calls are TRBV7-2 and TRBJ1-2, with no clear D. There are 15 residues in the CDR3. Germline loops: CDR1 SGHTA, CDR2 FQGNSA. The V end was cut by 4 bases, the J end by 6 bases, with 18 bases between. The CDR3 reads CASSYAPEGVDGYTF. DNA for the CDR3: TGTGCCAGCAGCTATGCCCCGGAGGGAGTAGATGGCTACACCTTC. The whole variable domain, filled in from reference TRBV7-2 and TRBJ1-2, reads GAGVSQSPSNKVTEKGKDVELRCDPISGHTALYWYRQSLGQGLEFLIYFQGNSAPDKSGLPSDRFSAERTGGSVSTLTIQRTQQEDSAVYLCASSYAPEGVDGYTFGSGTRLTVV.

The sample holds a few counts of this clonotype. The gene calls are TRBV7-8 and TRBJ2-5; D is unresolved. This CDR3 is 14 amino acids long. V lost 0 bases and J lost 4, with 9 bases in between. CDR1 and CDR2 (germline): SGHVS, FQNEAQ. Here the CDR3 DNA reads TGTGCCAGCAGCTTAGCTGGGGTGGCAGAGACCCAGTACTTC. Translation: CASSLAGVAETQYF.

The gene calls are TRBV7-8 and TRBJ2-1, with D perhaps TRBD2 (7 bases). V was shortened by 1 base and J by 7 bases, with 20 bases between the two germline ends. The CDR3 covers 17 residues. Germline V CDR1 and CDR2: SGHVS, FQNEAQ. The DNA for the CDR3 is TGTGCCAGCAGCTTAGAGGGGGGGGGTGACTGGGGAAATGAGCAGTTCTTC. Protein product: CASSLEGGGDWGNEQFF. Full variable domain (remainder filled in from reference TRBV7-8 and TRBJ2-1): GAGVSQSPRYKVAKRGQDVALRCDPISGHVSLFWYQQALGQGPEFLTYFQNEAQLDKSGLPSDRFFAERPEGSVSTLKIQRTQQEDSAVYLCASSLEGGGDWGNEQFFGPGTRLTVL.

This rearrangement joins TRBV4-3 to TRBJ2-1; maybe TRBD2 (6 bases). Germline assignment: CDR1 LGHNA and CDR2 YSLEER. CDR3 size: 18 residues. The ends were cut back, 0 bases at V and 0 bases at J, with 15 bases in the middle. CDR3 nucleotide sequence: TGCGCCAGCAGCCAAGATATCGGGACCGGGGGCTCCTACAATGAGCAGTTCTTC. As protein: CASSQDIGTGGSYNEQFF.

This clonotype was counted only a few times. The DNA for the CDR3 is TGTGCCACCGTACATCGCACAGCGGGCACAGATACGCAGTATTTT. Translated, it gives CATVHRTAGTDTQYF. The gene calls are TRBV6-5 and TRBJ2-3, with D tentatively TRBD2 (5 bases). The CDR3 loop spans 15 amino acids. Per germline, CDR1 MNHEY and CDR2 SVGAGI. Trimming took off 10 bases at V and 1 base at J, with 18 bases between the two ends.

V usage is TRBV7-9 and J usage is TRBJ1-1, with a weak D call TRBD1 (6 bases). The CDR3 consists of 15 residues. CDR1 is SEHNR and CDR2 is FQNEAQ in the germline V gene (reference sequence). Between the trimmed V and J ends, which lost 4 bases and 1 base, there was a span of 13 bases. CDR3 in amino acids: CASSSGGGWNTEAFF. CDR3 coding DNA: TGTGCCAGCAGCTCCGGTGGGGGCTGGAACACTGAAGCTTTCTTT.

The chain has TRBV20-1 and TRBJ1-3; D may be TRBD1 (5 bases). Germline CDR1 and CDR2: DFQATT and SNEGSKA (reference sequence). This CDR3 contains 16 residues. Deletions cut 5 bases from V and 0 bases from J, with 17 bases between. Here the CDR3 reads CSAPSRGLSSGNTIYF. The CDR3, as DNA: TGCAGTGCTCCGTCTCGGGGCCTTAGCTCTGGAAACACCATATATTTT.

This clonotype was detected only a few times. The V gene is TRBV2, the J gene TRBJ2-2; possible D gene TRBD2, 6 bases. From germline, CDR1 is SNHLY and CDR2 FYNNEI. V lost 5 bases, J lost 8 bases, and 15 bases lay in between. There are 14 residues in the CDR3. The CDR3 spells CASSQEGPTGELFF. CDR3 in DNA: TGTGCCAGCAGTCAGGAGGGCCCGACTGGGGAGCTGTTTTTT.

The chain employs TRBV6-6 and TRBJ2-7, with unresolved D. The CDR3 covers 14 residues. CDR1 and CDR2 (germline): MNHNY, SVGAGI (reference sequence). The ends were cut back, 7 bases at V and 6 bases at J, with 19 bases in the middle. Here the CDR3 reads CASNLGPAGFEQYV. CDR3 sequence (DNA): TGTGCCAGCAACCTAGGCCCAGCAGGATTCGAGCAGTACGTC.

V is TRBV20-1 and J is TRBJ1-6; maybe TRBD1 (5 bases). The germline V gene has CDR1 DFQATT and CDR2 SNEGSKA (reference sequence). V shed 5 bases and J shed 10 bases, with 18 bases lying between them. This CDR3 is built from 14 residues. CDR3 DNA: TGCAGTGCTGTTTGGGGGGTTGAGTACTCACCCCTCCACTTT. Protein product: CSAVWGVEYSPLHF.

The chain has TRBV5-6 and TRBJ2-1, with D hard to call. Germline V gene data show CDR1 as SGHDT and CDR2 as YYEEEE. The V end lost 4 bases, the J end lost 4 bases, and 15 bases lay between the germline ends. The CDR3 totals 15 residues. The CDR3 sequence is CASSPERIPYNEQFF. The CDR3 coding sequence is TGTGCCAGCAGCCCCGAAAGGATCCCATACAATGAGCAGTTCTTC.